This TCR beta chain originates from a study of blood T cell repertoires in COVID-19. As for the study in general: Whether acute or convalescent, the COVID-19 samples came from the United States, Italy and Spain. T cells, B-cell-depleted T cells, or PBMCs supplied cDNA or gDNA.

In the source study's methods: Amplified reference gene primers provided the basis for estimating nucleated cell counts. TCRdb's copy holds only in-frame clones and misses some; the assay was immunoSEQ multiplex PCR. The V and J calls and clone size come from that table; D and trimming were worked out from the DNA. The sample holds 95,000 to 120,000 clones; roughly 88% are singletons and the top ten take about 2.2%. The sample was peripheral blood. The sequence was collected from a human donor in a cohort sampled during active COVID-19.

CDR3 in DNA: TGTGCCAGCAGTGACCCCGGCGGGTACCTCAACACTGAAGCTTTCTTT. Its translation is CASSDPGGYLNTEAFF. The chain joins TRBV6-4 to TRBJ1-1; D is uncertain. Trimming stripped 2 bases from V and 2 bases from J, with 15 bases between. Germline lookup yields CDR1 MRHNA and CDR2 SNTAGT. CDR3 length: 16 amino acids.